Following are 4 T cell receptor beta chains from one sample sequenced in a study of blood T cell repertoires in COVID-19. Some clones are missing from TCRdb's copy, which holds only in-frame ones; the method was immunoSEQ multiplex PCR. This sample has just over 70,000 clones; over 65% occur once, and the top ten carry roughly a third. Sequencing was carried out using peripheral blood. The receptors here all came from a woman in her seventies with acute or convalescent COVID-19.

V is TRBV7-8 and J is TRBJ2-1; TRBD2 agrees at 9 bases. CDR1 and CDR2 (germline): SGHVS, FQNEAQ. Unmatched junction bases numbered 1, after V lost 3 bases and J lost 7 bases. There are 13 residues in the CDR3. CDR3 loop: CASSLAGGNEQFF. The DNA for the CDR3 is TGTGCCAGCAGCTTGGCGGGGGGGAATGAGCAGTTCTTC. Combining the CDR3 with reference TRBV7-8 and TRBJ2-1 gives the whole variable domain GAGVSQSPRYKVAKRGQDVALRCDPISGHVSLFWYQQALGQGPEFLTYFQNEAQLDKSGLPSDRFFAERPEGSVSTLKIQRTQQEDSAVYLCASSLAGGNEQFFGPGTRLTVL.

This clone was detected many times. J is TRBJ1-4 and V is TRBV4-1, with unresolved D. The ends were cut back, 4 bases at V and 8 bases at J, with 11 bases in the middle. The CDR3 sequence is 13 residues long. Germline V gene lookup returns CDR1 MGHRA and CDR2 YSYEKL. Here the CDR3 reads CASSPLVEEKLFF. CDR3 sequence (DNA): TGCGCCAGCAGCCCCCTAGTGGAAGAAAAACTGTTTTTT.

This clone came up a few times. The V and J genes are TRBV29-1 and TRBJ2-7; TRBD1 matches 9 bases. This CDR3 is built from 14 residues. CDR1 is SQVTM, CDR2 ANQGSEA, per germline. The V gene end was trimmed by 2 bases and the J gene end by 1 base; junction bases not matched to a gene: 3. DNA for the CDR3: TGCAGCGTTGAATATGGGACAGGGTCCTACGAGCAGTACTTC. Encoded protein: CSVEYGTGSYEQYF.

The table lists this clone with a few counts. J is TRBJ1-1 and V is TRBV10-3; the D gene is possibly TRBD1 (5 bases). The CDR3 is made up of 19 amino acids. Germline CDR1 is ENHRY and CDR2 is SYGVKD. Deletions cut 3 bases from V and 3 bases from J, with 26 bases between. The chain's CDR3 is CAISETRSAGLLLYTEAFF. CDR3 DNA sequence: TGTGCCATCAGTGAAACACGGTCGGCAGGGCTTTTATTGTACACTGAAGCTTTCTTT.